This T cell receptor (beta chain) was retrieved from a study of shared T cell receptors in the human thymus. The CDR3 loop spans 14 amino acids. CDR1 is MNHNY, CDR2 SVGAGI, per germline (reference sequence). The V end was cut by 2 bases, the J end by 6 bases, with 10 bases between. Assay used: immunoSEQ multiplex PCR; TCRdb lists only in-frame clones, some missing. The profile shows 700,000 to 750,000 clones, 80% to 90% of them singletons. These data also featured in a second study, about human thymus T cells. From that report: Corrective cardiac operations yielded the resected thymus tissue.

The receptor comes from a girl in the first two years of life with a congenital heart defect. This chain links TRBV6-6 with TRBJ2-2; D uncertain. Sequenced: thymocytes. DNA of the CDR3: TGTGCCAGCAGTTACGGCAGGAAGGCCGGGGAGCTGTTTTTT. Its protein product is CASSYGRKAGELFF.